This record concerns one T cell receptor (beta chain) sequence. The antigen remains undetermined. The CDR3 has 16 residues. The germline V gene encodes CDR1 LGHNA and CDR2 YNFKEQ. The V end was cut by 0 bases, the J end by 1 base, with 10 bases between. These data belong to a study of T cells in localized non-small cell lung cancer. The data were produced by immunoSEQ multiplex PCR, yet TCRdb's version contains in-frame clones alone and is incomplete. The data show 130,000 or so clones, with more than 80% seen just once and 1.5% to 2% held by the top ten. Overall study results and limits: Higher adjacent-lung clonality was associated with shorter survival. Uninvolved adjacent lung, not tumor, had the highest T cell clonality.

The sample in question was peripheral blood, obtained before any cancer treatment. The TCR originated in a female donor older than 55 with stage I lung adenocarcinoma. V is TRBV4-2 and J is TRBJ1-5; the D gene is possibly TRBD1 (5 bases). Written as DNA, the CDR3 is TGTGCCAGCAGCCAAGAAAGGGGCTTAAGCAATCAGCCCCAGCATTTT. This encodes CASSQERGLSNQPQHF.